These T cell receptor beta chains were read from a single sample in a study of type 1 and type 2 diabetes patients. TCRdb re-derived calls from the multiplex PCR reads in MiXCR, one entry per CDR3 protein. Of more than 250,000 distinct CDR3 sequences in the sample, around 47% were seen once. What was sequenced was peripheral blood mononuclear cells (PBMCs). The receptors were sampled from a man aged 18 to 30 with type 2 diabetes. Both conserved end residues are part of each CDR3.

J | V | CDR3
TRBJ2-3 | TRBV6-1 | CASIRAGVKDTQYF
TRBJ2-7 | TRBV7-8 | CASGIDWEQYF
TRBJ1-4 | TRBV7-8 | CATNSQGSTNEKLFF
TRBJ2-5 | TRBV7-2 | CASSATRPETQYF
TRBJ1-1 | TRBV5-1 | CASSFRQGFENTEAFF
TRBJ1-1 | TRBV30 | CAWTRQGRGTEAFF
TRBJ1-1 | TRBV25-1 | CASSLNGQGRNTEAFF
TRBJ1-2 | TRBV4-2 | CASSQDATGIIYGYTF
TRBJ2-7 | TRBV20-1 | CSVHSGRALSQYEQYF
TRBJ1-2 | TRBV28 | CASNLQGRRNGGYTF
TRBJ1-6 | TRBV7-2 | CASSLVRGNSYNSPLHF
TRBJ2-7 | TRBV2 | CASSVAGTGEIDEQYF
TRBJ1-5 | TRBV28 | CASSLEVGGIGNQPQHF
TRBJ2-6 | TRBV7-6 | CASSAGTAETSRANVLTF
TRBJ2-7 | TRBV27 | CASSSTGATYEQYF
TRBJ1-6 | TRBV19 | CASSDRTGGGSPLHF
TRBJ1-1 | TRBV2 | CASWDRTEAFF
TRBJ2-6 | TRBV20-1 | CSARGSGANVLTF
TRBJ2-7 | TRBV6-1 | CASGTGDFYEQYF
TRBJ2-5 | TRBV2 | CASRGIQGETQYF
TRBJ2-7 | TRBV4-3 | CASSQDRTVDYEQYF
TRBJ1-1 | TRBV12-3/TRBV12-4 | CASSEAFVENTEAFF
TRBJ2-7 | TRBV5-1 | CASSSFGSPVYGEQYF
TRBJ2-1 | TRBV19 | CASSELFSYEQFF
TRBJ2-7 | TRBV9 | CASSVAAGDTDEQYF
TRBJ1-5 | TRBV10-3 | CAIRDNSNQPQHF